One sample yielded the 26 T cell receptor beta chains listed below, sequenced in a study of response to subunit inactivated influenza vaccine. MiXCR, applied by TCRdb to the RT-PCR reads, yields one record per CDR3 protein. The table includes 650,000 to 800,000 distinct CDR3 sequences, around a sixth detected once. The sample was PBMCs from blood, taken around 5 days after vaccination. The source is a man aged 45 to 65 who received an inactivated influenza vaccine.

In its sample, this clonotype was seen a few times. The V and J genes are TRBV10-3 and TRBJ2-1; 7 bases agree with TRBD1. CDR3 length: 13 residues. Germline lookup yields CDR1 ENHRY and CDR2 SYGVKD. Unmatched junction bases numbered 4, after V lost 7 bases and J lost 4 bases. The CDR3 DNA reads TGTGCCATCACCCAGACAGGGTACAATGAGCAGTTCTTC. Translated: CAITQTGYNEQFF.

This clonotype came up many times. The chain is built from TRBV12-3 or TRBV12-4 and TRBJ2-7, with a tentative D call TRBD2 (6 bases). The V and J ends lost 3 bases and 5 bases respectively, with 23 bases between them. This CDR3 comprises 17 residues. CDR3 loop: CASSFGWGRPLEDEQYF. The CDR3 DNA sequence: TGTGCCAGCAGTTTTGGGTGGGGGAGGCCCTTAGAGGACGAGCAGTACTTC.

Here the CDR3 reads CASSQDKGGAPLSRQYF. The CDR3, as DNA: TGTGCCAGCAGCCAAGATAAGGGCGGGGCCCCCCTTTCGCGCCAGTACTTC. The rearrangement joins TRBV3-1 to TRBJ2-7; D is possibly TRBD2 (6 bases). Germline CDR1 is LGHDT and CDR2 is YNNKEL (reference sequence). Trimming pared 0 bases from V and 10 bases from J, leaving 25 bases between. The CDR3 loop spans 17 amino acids.

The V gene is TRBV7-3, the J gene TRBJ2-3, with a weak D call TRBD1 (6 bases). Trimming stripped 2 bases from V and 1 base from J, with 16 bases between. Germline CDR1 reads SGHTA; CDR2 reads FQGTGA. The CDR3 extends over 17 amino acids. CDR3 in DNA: TGTGCCAGCAGCTTACGGACTGGGGGCGGAGGCACAGATACGCAGTATTTT. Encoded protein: CASSLRTGGGGTDTQYF.

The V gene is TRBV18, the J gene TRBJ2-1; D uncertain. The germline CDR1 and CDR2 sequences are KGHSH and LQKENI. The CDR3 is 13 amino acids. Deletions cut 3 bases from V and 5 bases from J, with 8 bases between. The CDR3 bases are TGTGCCAGCTCACCGTCTAGAAACAATGAGCAGTTCTTC. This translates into CASSPSRNNEQFF.

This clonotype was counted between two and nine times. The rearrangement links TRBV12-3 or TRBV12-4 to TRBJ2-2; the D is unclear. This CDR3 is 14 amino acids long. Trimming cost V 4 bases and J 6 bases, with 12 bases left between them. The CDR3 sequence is CASSSTNDPGELFF. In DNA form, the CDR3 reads TGTGCCAGCAGTTCCACTAATGACCCCGGGGAGCTGTTTTTT.

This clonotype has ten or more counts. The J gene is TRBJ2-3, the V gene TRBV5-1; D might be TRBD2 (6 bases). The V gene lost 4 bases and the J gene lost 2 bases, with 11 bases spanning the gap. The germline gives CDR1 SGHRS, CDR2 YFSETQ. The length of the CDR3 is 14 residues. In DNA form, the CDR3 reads TGCGCCAGCAGCCCAGGGACTTACACAGATACGCAGTATTTT. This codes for CASSPGTYTDTQYF.

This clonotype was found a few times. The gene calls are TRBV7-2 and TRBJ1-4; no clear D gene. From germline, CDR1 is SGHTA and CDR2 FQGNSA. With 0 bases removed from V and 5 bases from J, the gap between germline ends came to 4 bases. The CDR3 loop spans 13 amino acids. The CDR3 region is CASSLARNEKLFF. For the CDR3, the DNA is TGTGCCAGCAGCTTAGCGCGGAATGAAAAACTGTTTTTT.

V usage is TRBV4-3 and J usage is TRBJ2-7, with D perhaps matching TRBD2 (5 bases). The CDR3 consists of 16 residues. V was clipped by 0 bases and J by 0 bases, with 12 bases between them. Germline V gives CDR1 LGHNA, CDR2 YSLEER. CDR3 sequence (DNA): TGCGCCAGCAGCCAAGATCTTAGGAGGAGCTCCTACGAGCAGTACTTC. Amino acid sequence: CASSQDLRRSSYEQYF.

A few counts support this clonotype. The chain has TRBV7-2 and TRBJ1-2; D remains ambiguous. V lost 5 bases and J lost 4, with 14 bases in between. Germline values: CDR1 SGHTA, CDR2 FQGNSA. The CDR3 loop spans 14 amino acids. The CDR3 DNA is TGTGCCAGCAGCCAACGAGATTCCTCCTATGGCTACACCTTC. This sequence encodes CASSQRDSSYGYTF.

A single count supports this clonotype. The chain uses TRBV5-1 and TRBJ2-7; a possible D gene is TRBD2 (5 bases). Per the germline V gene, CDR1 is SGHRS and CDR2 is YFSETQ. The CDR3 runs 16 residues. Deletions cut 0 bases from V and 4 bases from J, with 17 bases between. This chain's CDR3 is CASSLDLALPPYEQYF. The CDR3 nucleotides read TGCGCCAGCAGCTTGGACTTAGCGCTACCCCCTTACGAGCAGTACTTC.

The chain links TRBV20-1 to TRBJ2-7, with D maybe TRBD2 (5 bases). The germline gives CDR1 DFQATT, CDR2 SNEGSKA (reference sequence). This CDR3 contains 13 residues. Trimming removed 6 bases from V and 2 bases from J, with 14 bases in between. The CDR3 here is CSAPLTAAYEQYF. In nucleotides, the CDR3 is TGCAGTGCCCCACTAACAGCGGCCTACGAGCAGTACTTC.

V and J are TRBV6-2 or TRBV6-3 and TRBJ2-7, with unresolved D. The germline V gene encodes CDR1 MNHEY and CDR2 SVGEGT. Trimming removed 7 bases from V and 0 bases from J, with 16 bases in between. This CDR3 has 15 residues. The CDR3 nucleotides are TGTGCCAGCACCTCGCTTCCGACGGGCTCCTACGAGCAGTACTTC. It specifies CASTSLPTGSYEQYF.

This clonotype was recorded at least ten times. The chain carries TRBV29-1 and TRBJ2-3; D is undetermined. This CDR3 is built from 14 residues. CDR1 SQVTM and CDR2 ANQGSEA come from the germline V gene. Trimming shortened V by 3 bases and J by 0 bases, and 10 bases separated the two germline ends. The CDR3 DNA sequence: TGCAGCGTTGAGGGCCAGATTAGCACAGATACGCAGTATTTT. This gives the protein CSVEGQISTDTQYF.

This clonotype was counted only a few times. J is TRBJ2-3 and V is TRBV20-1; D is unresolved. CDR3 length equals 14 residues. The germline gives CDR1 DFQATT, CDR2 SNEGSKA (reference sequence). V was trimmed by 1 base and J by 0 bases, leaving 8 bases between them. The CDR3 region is CSARAASSTDTQYF. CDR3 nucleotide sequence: TGCAGTGCTAGAGCGGCGTCTAGCACAGATACGCAGTATTTT.

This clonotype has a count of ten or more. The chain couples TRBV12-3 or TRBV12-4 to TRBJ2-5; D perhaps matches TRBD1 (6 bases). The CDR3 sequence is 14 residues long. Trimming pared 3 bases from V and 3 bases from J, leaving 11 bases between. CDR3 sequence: CASSFGGSKETQYF. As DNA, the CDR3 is TGTGCCAGCAGTTTTGGGGGCTCTAAAGAGACCCAGTACTTC.

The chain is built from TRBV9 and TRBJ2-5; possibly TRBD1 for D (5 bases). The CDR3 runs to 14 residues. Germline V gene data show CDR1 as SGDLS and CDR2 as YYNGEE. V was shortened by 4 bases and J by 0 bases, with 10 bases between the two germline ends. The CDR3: CASSHDSYQETQYF. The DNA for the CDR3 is TGTGCCAGCAGCCATGACAGTTACCAAGAGACCCAGTACTTC.

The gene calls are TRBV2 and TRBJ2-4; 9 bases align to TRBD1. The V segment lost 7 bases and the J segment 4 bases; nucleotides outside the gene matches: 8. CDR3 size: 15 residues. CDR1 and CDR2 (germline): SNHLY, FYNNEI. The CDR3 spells CASITGGALKNIQYF. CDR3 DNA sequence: TGTGCCAGCATTACAGGGGGCGCTTTGAAAAACATTCAGTACTTC.

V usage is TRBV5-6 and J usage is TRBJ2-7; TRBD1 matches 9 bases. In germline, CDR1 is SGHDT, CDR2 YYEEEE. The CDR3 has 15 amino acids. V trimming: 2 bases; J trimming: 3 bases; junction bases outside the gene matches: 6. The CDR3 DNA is TGTGCCAGCAGCTTAGGACAGGGGCGAGACTACGAGCAGTACTTC. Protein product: CASSLGQGRDYEQYF. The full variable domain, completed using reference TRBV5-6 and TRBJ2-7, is DAGVTQSPTHLIKTRGQQVTLRCSPKSGHDTVSWYQQALGQGPQFIFQYYEEEERQRGNFPDRFSGHQFPNYSSELNVNALLLGDSALYLCASSLGQGRDYEQYFGPGTRLTVT.

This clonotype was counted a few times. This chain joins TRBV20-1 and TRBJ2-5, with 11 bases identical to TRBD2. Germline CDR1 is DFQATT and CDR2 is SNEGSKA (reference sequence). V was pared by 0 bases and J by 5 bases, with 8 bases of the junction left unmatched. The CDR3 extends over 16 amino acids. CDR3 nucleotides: TGCAGTGCTAGAGAGAATAGCGGGAGGGCCGTTGAGACCCAGTACTTC. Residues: CSARENSGRAVETQYF.

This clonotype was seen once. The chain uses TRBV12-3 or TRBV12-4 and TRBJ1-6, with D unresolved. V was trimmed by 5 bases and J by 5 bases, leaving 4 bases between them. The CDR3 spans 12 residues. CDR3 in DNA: TGTGCCAGCAGTACAAATAATTCACCCCTCCACTTT. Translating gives CASSTNNSPLHF.

The CDR3 DNA is TGTGCCAGCTCACCAGTTCCTGTATCCCCTGGTAACTATGGCTACACCTTC. It is translated as CASSPVPVSPGNYGYTF. The rearrangement joins TRBV18 to TRBJ1-2; D gene unclear. Trimming took 2 bases from V and 1 from J, leaving 17 bases between them. This CDR3 has 17 amino acids. CDR1 is KGHSH, CDR2 LQKENI, per germline.

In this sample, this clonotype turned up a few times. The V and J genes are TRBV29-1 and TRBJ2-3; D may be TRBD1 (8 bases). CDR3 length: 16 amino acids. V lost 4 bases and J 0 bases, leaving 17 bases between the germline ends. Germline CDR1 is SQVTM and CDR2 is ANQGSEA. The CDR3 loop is CSVGLAGGYSTDTQYF. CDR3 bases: TGCAGCGTTGGACTAGCAGGGGGCTACAGCACAGATACGCAGTATTTT.

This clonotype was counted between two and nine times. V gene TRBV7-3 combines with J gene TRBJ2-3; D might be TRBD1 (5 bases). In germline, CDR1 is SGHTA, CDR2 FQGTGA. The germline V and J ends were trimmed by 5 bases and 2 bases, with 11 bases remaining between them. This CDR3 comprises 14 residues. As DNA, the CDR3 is TGTGCCAGCAGCCCCGGACACAACACAGATACGCAGTATTTT. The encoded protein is CASSPGHNTDTQYF.

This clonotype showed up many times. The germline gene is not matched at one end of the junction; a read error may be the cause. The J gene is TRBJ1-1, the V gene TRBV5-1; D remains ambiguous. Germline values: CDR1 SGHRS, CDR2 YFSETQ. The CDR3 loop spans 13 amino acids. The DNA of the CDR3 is TGTGCCAGCAGTTTCCAGCGGAACACTGAAGCTTTCTTT. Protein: CASSFQRNTEAFF.

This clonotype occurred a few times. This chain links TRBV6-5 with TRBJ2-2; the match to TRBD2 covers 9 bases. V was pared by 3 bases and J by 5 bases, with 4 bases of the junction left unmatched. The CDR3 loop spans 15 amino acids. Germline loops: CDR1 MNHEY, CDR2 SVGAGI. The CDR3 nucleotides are TGTGCCAGCAGTTATAGCGGGAGTTATACCGGGGAGCTGTTTTTT. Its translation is CASSYSGSYTGELFF.